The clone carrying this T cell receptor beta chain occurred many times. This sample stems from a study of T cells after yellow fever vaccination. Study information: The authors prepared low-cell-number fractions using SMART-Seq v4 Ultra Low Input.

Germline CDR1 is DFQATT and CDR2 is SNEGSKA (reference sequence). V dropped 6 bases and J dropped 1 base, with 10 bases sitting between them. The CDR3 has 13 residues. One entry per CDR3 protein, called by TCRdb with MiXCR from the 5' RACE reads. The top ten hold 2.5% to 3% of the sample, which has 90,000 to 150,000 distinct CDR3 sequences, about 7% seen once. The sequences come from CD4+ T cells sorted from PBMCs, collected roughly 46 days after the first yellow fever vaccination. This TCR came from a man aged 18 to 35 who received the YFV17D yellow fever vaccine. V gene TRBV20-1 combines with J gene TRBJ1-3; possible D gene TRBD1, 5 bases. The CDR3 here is CSAGRVSGNTIYF. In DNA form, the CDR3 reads TGCAGTGCGGGCAGGGTTTCTGGAAACACCATATATTTT.